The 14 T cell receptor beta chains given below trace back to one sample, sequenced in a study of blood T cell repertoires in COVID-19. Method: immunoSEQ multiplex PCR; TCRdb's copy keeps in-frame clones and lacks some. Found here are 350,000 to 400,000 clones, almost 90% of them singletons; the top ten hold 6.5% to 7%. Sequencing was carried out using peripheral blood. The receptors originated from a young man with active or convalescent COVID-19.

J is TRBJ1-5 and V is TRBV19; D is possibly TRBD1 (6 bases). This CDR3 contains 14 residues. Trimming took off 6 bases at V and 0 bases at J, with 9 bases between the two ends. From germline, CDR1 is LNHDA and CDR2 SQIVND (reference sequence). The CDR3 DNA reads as TGTGCCAGTAGGCCACAGGGTAGCAATCAGCCCCAGCATTTT. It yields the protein CASRPQGSNQPQHF.

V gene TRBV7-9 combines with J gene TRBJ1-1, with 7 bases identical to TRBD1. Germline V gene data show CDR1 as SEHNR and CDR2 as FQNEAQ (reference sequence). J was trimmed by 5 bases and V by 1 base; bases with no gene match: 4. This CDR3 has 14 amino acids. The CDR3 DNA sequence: TGTGCCAGCAGCTTAGGACAGGGTTTGACTGAAGCTTTCTTT. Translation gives CASSLGQGLTEAFF.

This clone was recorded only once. CDR3 nucleotides: TGCGCCAGCAGCTTGGGTGGAATTCGATCGGGCACCGGGGAGCTGTTTTTT. It specifies CASSLGGIRSGTGELFF. The chain has TRBV5-1 and TRBJ2-2; no definite D call. Germline V gene lookup returns CDR1 SGHRS and CDR2 YFSETQ. This CDR3 region has 17 residues. Between the trimmed V and J ends, which lost 0 bases and 4 bases, there was a span of 16 bases.

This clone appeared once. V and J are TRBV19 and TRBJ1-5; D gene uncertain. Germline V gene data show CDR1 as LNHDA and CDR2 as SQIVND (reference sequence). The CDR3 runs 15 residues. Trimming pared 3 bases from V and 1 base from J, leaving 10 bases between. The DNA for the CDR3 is TGTGCCAGTAGTATGATTGCGTACAGCAATCAGCCCCAGCATTTT. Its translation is CASSMIAYSNQPQHF.

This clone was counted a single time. The DNA of the CDR3 is TGTGCCAGCAGACGACAGGGAGAGATCAATCAGCCCCAGCATTTT. Amino acid sequence: CASRRQGEINQPQHF. V and J are TRBV27 and TRBJ1-5; TRBD1 agrees at 7 bases. Per the germline V gene, CDR1 is MNHEY and CDR2 is SMNVEV (reference sequence). The CDR3 sequence is 15 residues long. Trimming removed 6 bases from V and 3 bases from J; junction bases left unmatched: 8.

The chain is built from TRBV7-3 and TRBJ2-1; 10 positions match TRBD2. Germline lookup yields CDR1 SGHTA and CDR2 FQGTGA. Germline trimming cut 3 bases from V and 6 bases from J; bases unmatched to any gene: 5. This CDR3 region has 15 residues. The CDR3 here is CASSFASGSFNEQFF. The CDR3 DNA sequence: TGTGCCAGCAGCTTTGCTAGCGGGAGTTTCAATGAGCAGTTCTTC.

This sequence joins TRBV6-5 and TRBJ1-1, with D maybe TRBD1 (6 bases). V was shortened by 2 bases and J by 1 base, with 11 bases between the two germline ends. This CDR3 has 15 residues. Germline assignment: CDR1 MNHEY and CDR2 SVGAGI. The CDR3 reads CASSYAQGTNTEAFF. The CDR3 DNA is TGTGCCAGCAGTTACGCTCAGGGGACGAACACTGAAGCTTTCTTT.

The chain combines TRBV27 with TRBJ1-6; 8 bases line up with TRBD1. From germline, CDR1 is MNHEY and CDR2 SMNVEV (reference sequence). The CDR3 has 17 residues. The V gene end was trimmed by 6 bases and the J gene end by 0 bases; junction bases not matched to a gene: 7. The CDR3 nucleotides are TGTGCCAGCAGCCGGGGACAGGCTAGCTCCTATAATTCACCCCTCCACTTT. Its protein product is CASSRGQASSYNSPLHF.

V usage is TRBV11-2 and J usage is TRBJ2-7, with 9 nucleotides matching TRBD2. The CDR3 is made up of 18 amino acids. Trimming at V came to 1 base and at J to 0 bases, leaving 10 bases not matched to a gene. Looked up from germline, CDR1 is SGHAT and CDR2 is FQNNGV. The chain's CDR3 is CASSLGRREGSSSYEQYF. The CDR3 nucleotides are TGTGCCAGCAGCTTAGGGAGGCGGGAGGGCTCAAGCTCCTACGAGCAGTACTTC. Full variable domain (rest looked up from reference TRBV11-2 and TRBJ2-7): EAGVAQSPRYKIIEKRQSVAFWCNPISGHATLYWYQQILGQGPKLLIQFQNNGVVDDSQLPKDRFSAERLKGVDSTLKIQPAKLEDSAVYLCASSLGRREGSSSYEQYFGPGTRLTVT.

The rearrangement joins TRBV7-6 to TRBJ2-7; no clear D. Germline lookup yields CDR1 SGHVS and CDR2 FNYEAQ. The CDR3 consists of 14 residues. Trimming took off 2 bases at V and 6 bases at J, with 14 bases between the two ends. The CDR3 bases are TGTGCCAGCAGCTTACTTTTAGGTTCGGGCGAGCAGTACTTC. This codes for CASSLLLGSGEQYF.

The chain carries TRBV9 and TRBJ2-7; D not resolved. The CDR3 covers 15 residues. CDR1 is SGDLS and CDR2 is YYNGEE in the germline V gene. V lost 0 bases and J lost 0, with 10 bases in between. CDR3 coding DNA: TGTGCCAGCAGCGTAGTAGGCGACAACTCCTACGAGCAGTACTTC. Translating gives CASSVVGDNSYEQYF.

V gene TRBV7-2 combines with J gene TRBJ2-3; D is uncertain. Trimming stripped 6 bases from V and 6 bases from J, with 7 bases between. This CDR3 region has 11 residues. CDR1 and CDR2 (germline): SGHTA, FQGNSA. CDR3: CASSFPDTQYF. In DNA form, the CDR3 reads TGTGCCAGCAGTTTCCCGGATACGCAGTATTTT.

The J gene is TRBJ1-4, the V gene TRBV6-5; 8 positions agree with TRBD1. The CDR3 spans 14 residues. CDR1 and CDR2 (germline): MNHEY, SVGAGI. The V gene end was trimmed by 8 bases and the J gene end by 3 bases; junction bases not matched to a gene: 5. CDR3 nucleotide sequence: TGTGCCAGCGCAATACAGGGGGCTAATGAAAAACTGTTTTTT. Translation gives CASAIQGANEKLFF.

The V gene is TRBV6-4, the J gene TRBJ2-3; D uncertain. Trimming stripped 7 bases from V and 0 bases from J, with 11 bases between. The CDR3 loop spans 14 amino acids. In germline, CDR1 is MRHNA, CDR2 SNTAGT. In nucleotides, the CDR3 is TGTGCCAGCAAGGCGGCTTCTAGCACAGATACGCAGTATTTT. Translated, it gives CASKAASSTDTQYF.